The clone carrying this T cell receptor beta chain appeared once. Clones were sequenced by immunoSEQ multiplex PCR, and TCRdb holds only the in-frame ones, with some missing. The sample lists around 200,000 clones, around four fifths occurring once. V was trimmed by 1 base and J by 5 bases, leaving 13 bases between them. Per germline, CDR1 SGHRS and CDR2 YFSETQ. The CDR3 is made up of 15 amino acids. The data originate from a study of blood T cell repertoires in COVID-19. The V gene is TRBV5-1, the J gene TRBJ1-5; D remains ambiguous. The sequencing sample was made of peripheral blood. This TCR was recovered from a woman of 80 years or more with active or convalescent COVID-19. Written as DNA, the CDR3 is TGCGCCAGCAGCTTGAACTACGGCAAGGATCAGCCCCAGCATTTT. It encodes CASSLNYGKDQPQHF.